This T cell receptor beta chain came from a study of T and B cells in COVID-19 patients (dated by TCRdb to the early 2020s). The study in broad terms: Using TRB and IGH repertoire sequencing of peripheral blood, the study characterized adaptive immunity in COVID-19 patients who had active infection or had recovered. A recovered cohort comprised 19 patients contributing roughly 22 samples, mostly after mild to moderate COVID-19 managed as outpatients. Median age was around 30 years in the recovered cohort versus under 70 years in the active-infection cohort. Critical illness requiring mechanical ventilation or ECMO was present in three fifths of the roughly 20 patients in the active-infection cohort. Comorbidities linked to unfavorable COVID-19 outcome were present in about 90% of the roughly 20 patients in the active-infection cohort. The repository of TCR and BCR sequences included over 55 time points from more than 35 patients, and more than 7 million TCR sequences were analysed. A couple of patients were in both the active and recovered cohorts because samples existed from active disease and from after recovery. Repertoire analyses used an age-matched reference group of 39 healthy donors who were negative for COVID-19 antibodies as the comparison. Up to roughly 10 follow-up blood samples were collected per patient, with some samples spanning different disease stages in the same individual.

Between the V and J ends, shortened by 6 bases and 9 bases respectively, the junction contains 12 bases. From the germline V gene, CDR1 is MNHEY and CDR2 is SVGEGT. The CDR3 numbers 12 residues from cysteine through phenylalanine. Left in the record is the CDR3 DNA by itself, 36 bases read in frame from the first base. TRB repertoires were amplified from 250-500 ng of genomic DNA extracted from blood. Instrument on record: Illumina MiSeq. Multiplex PCR with BIOMED2 TRB-A/B primer pools was used to amplify TRB rearrangements. Illumina-compatible adapters and 7-nucleotide sample barcodes were added to the amplicons in two consecutive PCRs. All library PCRs used Phusion HS II polymerase. Amplicons were purified from gel with the NucleoSpin Gel and PCR Clean-up kit, quantified on Qubit, and pooled at about 4 nM. Amplicon pool quality was checked on an Agilent 2100 Bioanalyzer before Illumina next-generation sequencing. The original methods were these. Annotation of TRB rearrangements was done in MiXCR 3.0.8 with the default MiXCR reference library. Non-productive reads and sequences with fewer than 2 reads were excluded, and each unique CDR3 nucleotide sequence counted as one clone. Clonality, diversity, richness and V-J gene usage were calculated in R 3.5.1. TCR clustering by CDR3 similarity used GLIPH2, with generation probabilities calculated by OLGA. Only GLIPH2 clusters with at least four unique TCR clonotypes present in at least three individuals were retained. TCRdb reran the public reads through fastp at Q25 and MiXCR, keeping productive beta chains. All rows with the same CDR3 protein become a single entry with the most common DNA and genes. Here the V and J calls rest on TCRdb's processing, not on the authors' analysis. Across this sample there are fewer than 8,500 distinct CDR3 sequences, with 20% to 30% seen only once. The ten largest clones add up to around 10% of the sample.

The study at large found these results: TRB repertoires were highly clonal in active COVID-19, whereas diversity and richness at recovery rose above healthy donor levels. Specific T cell subsets (CD4+/Treg/CD8+) and sorted SARS-CoV-2-responsive or tetramer+ T cells had not yet been sequenced, and these experiments were ongoing. The size of the cohort was considered insufficient for assessing HLA contributions to COVID-19 susceptibility or severity. The reported TCR clusters were stated to require prospective validation before clinical use. TRBV/TRBJ gene usage was reported as strongly skewed in patients with COVID-19. Blood samples obtained from mildly ill patients during symptoms, as well as early samples obtained from severe cases, were available only in scarce numbers. A total of 2,331 exclusive TCR clusters, including some 30 low-pGen clusters, were found in the recovered cohort.

Judged by its sample share, this clonotype qualifies as medium-sized (0.01 to 0.1%). What antigen it recognizes has not been identified. Base quality data are lacking; no much larger clone is found one base away. Sequencing input: blood. The clonotype was recovered from a human donor with active COVID-19. The chain couples TRBV6-2 or TRBV6-3 to TRBJ2-1; the D gene identity is not certain. Here the CDR3 is given as CASSPHGSEQFF. The nucleotide sequence reads as follows: TGTGCCAGCAGCCCCCACGGCAGTGAGCAGTTCTTC.